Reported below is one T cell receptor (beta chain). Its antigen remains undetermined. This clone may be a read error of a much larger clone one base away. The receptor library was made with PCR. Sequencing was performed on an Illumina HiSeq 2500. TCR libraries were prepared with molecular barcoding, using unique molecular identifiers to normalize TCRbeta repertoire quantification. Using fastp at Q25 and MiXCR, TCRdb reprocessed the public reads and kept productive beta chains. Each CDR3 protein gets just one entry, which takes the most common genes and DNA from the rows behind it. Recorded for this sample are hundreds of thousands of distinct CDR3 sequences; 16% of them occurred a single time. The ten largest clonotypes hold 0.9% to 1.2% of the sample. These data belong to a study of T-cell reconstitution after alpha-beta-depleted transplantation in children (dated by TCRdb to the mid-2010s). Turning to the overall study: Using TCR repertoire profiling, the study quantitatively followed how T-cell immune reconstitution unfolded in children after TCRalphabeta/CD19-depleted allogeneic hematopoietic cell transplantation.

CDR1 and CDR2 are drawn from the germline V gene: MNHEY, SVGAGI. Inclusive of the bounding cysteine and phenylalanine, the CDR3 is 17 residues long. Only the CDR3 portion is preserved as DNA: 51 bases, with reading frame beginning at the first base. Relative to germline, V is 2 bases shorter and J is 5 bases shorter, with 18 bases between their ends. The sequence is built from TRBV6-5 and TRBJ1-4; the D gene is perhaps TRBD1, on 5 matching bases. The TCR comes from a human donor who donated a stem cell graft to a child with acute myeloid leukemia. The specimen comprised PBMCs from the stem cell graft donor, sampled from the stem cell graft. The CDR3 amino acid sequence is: CASSYRIRRDGNEKLFF. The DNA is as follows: TGTGCCAGCAGTTACCGAATTAGACGGGACGGGAATGAAAAACTGTTTTTT.